The sequence of this T cell receptor beta chain was determined in a study of monozygotic twins with inflammatory bowel disease. TCR libraries each used roughly 3,500 ng of total RNA. The team made cDNA by running eight separate reactions for each sample. TCRdb reprocessed the 5' RACE reads, keeping one entry per CDR3 protein, no DNA. In all, the sample yields 200,000 to 250,000 distinct CDR3 sequences. Study results and limitations: Backing was not found for a single strong signal or clonotype associated with IBD.

Details on this clonotype: Its antigen remains unknown.

Germline V CDR1 and CDR2: SGHRS, YFSETQ. This CDR3 has 15 residues. Sequencing input: blood. The rearrangement links TRBV5-1 to TRBJ2-2; there is no DNA to check the TCRdb D call of TRBD1. The TCR was taken from a human donor with ulcerative colitis or Crohn's disease, or a healthy co-twin of an affected twin (not recorded which). CDR3 sequence reads: CASSFGQTNTGELFF.